The source of this T cell receptor beta chain is a study of post-analysis software for immune sequencing data. Turning to the study itself: Some patients lacked subtype; others had relapsing-remitting, secondary progressive or progressive-relapsing disease.

The TCR beta cDNA libraries carried unique molecular identifiers. Some 500,000 cDNA molecules were recovered from an input of about 0.95 to 11 million T cells. Via MiXCR, TCRdb re-called the PCR reads, giving one row per CDR3 protein. The table lists roughly 800,000 distinct CDR3 sequences, around 45% of them singletons, with around 4.7% in the top ten. Details on this clonotype: Antigen specificity is unknown.

Broader study findings: Under the F measure, samples that were prepared in one batch clustered strongly together. A significant reduction in normalized Chao1 diversity was observed in multiple sclerosis patients versus controls.

This receptor was taken from a girl between 10 and 17 years old with multiple sclerosis. What was sequenced was blood.

CDR3 DNA sequence: TGTGCCAGCAGGCACCTCGGGGAACGCGAGCAGTACTTC. Its translation is CASRHLGEREQYF. This sequence joins TRBV7-9 and TRBJ2-7; D possibly corresponds to TRBD2 (5 bases). V shed 6 bases and J shed 6 bases, with 15 bases lying between them. CDR1 SEHNR and CDR2 FQNEAQ come from the germline V gene (reference sequence). CDR3 length: 13 residues.